These T cell receptor beta chains were read from a single sample in a study of T cell responses to AZD1222 COVID-19 vaccine. The repertoire was sequenced with immunoSEQ multiplex PCR; TCRdb's copy has only in-frame clones and lacks some. The repertoire holds some 150,000 clones, with 92% as singletons. Sequenced here: peripheral blood, sampled 28 days after the second AZD1222 dose. All receptors come from an adult who received the AZD1222 COVID-19 vaccine. CDR3s include the opening cysteine and the closing phenylalanine or tryptophan. Each record gives: clone size, V gene, D gene, J gene, CDR3 protein, CDR3 DNA. A D gene is named only where the DNA matches it firmly. The size field is filled for only some rows; it gives once, few, many or a size class.

clone_size: NA; v_call: TRBV5-1; d_call: TRBD1; j_call: TRBJ2-5; cdr3_aa: CASSSDDRVETQYF; cdr3_nt: TGCGCCAGCAGCTCGGACGACAGGGTGGAGACCCAGTACTTC
clone_size: NA; v_call: TRBV14; d_call: NA; j_call: TRBJ2-1; cdr3_aa: CASSQDPGSAERRYNEQFF; cdr3_nt: TGTGCCAGCAGCCAAGATCCTGGGTCTGCGGAGAGGCGGTACAATGAGCAGTTCTTC
clone_size: NA; v_call: TRBV14; d_call: NA; j_call: TRBJ1-1; cdr3_aa: CASSQDTGSRRTEAFF; cdr3_nt: TGTGCCAGCAGCCAAGATACGGGAAGTAGGCGAACTGAAGCTTTCTTT
clone_size: NA; v_call: TRBV6-5; d_call: TRBD1; j_call: TRBJ2-1; cdr3_aa: CASRGFRTGFNEQFF; cdr3_nt: TGTGCCAGCAGGGGATTTAGGACAGGCTTTAATGAGCAGTTCTTC
clone_size: NA; v_call: TRBV6-5; d_call: NA; j_call: TRBJ2-5; cdr3_aa: CASSYIGTPLGETQYF; cdr3_nt: TGTGCCAGCAGTTACATTGGGACACCCCTGGGGGAGACCCAGTACTTC
clone_size: NA; v_call: TRBV24-1; d_call: NA; j_call: TRBJ1-5; cdr3_aa: CATSKQDQPQHF; cdr3_nt: TGTGCCACCTCCAAGCAGGATCAGCCCCAGCATTTT
clone_size: NA; v_call: TRBV24-1; d_call: NA; j_call: TRBJ2-1; cdr3_aa: CATSEEGARMYNEQFF; cdr3_nt: TGTGCCACCAGTGAGGAGGGGGCTAGAATGTATAATGAGCAGTTCTTC
clone_size: NA; v_call: TRBV5-1; d_call: TRBD1; j_call: TRBJ1-4; cdr3_aa: CASSRDSSNEKLFF; cdr3_nt: TGCGCCAGCAGCCGGGACAGTTCTAATGAAAAACTGTTTTTT
clone_size: NA; v_call: TRBV27; d_call: NA; j_call: TRBJ2-1; cdr3_aa: CASSLPGGPEFF; cdr3_nt: TGTGCCAGCAGTTTACCCGGGGGACCGGAGTTCTTC
clone_size: NA; v_call: TRBV6-1; d_call: NA; j_call: TRBJ1-5; cdr3_aa: CASSESLGLGQNSNQPQHF; cdr3_nt: TGTGCCAGCAGTGAATCTCTCGGCTTAGGGCAGAATAGCAATCAGCCCCAGCATTTT
clone_size: NA; v_call: TRBV7-8; d_call: NA; j_call: TRBJ1-1; cdr3_aa: CASSLGGSKVNTEAFF; cdr3_nt: TGTGCCAGCAGCTTGGGCGGAAGTAAGGTGAACACTGAAGCTTTCTTT
clone_size: NA; v_call: TRBV9; d_call: TRBD1; j_call: TRBJ2-7; cdr3_aa: CASSVRTGKGYEQYF; cdr3_nt: TGTGCCAGCAGCGTGAGGACAGGGAAAGGCTACGAGCAGTACTTC
clone_size: NA; v_call: TRBV2; d_call: NA; j_call: TRBJ2-1; cdr3_aa: CASSIRTYINEQFF; cdr3_nt: TGTGCCAGCAGTATAAGAACTTACATCAATGAGCAGTTCTTC
clone_size: NA; v_call: TRBV18; d_call: NA; j_call: TRBJ2-6; cdr3_aa: CASSPRTGSGANVLTF; cdr3_nt: TGTGCCAGCTCACCCCGGACGGGGTCTGGGGCCAACGTCCTGACTTTC
clone_size: NA; v_call: TRBV5-1; d_call: NA; j_call: TRBJ1-6; cdr3_aa: CASSLGGASPLHF; cdr3_nt: TGCGCCAGCAGCTTGGGGGGGGCCTCACCCCTCCACTTT
clone_size: few; v_call: TRBV12-5; d_call: TRBD2; j_call: TRBJ2-1; cdr3_aa: CASGLSLAGESYNEQFF; cdr3_nt: TGTGCTAGTGGTTTGTCGCTAGCGGGAGAGTCCTACAATGAGCAGTTCTTC
clone_size: NA; v_call: TRBV28; d_call: NA; j_call: TRBJ1-2; cdr3_aa: CASSYSGLNYGYTF; cdr3_nt: TGTGCCAGCAGTTATTCGGGCCTAAACTATGGCTACACCTTC
clone_size: NA; v_call: TRBV18; d_call: NA; j_call: TRBJ2-3; cdr3_aa: CASSPGQDTYTQYF; cdr3_nt: TGTGCCAGCTCACCAGGTCAGGACACCTATACGCAGTATTTT
clone_size: NA; v_call: TRBV5-4; d_call: NA; j_call: TRBJ2-3; cdr3_aa: CASSFGTDRTDTQYF; cdr3_nt: TGTGCCAGCAGCTTCGGGACTGACCGCACAGATACGCAGTATTTT
clone_size: NA; v_call: TRBV11-3; d_call: TRBD1; j_call: TRBJ1-2; cdr3_aa: CASSLTGDDRYGYTF; cdr3_nt: TGTGCCAGCAGCTTAACAGGGGACGATCGCTATGGCTACACCTTC
clone_size: NA; v_call: TRBV2; d_call: NA; j_call: TRBJ1-1; cdr3_aa: CASRSSMNTEAFF; cdr3_nt: TGTGCCAGCAGGTCCTCTATGAACACTGAAGCTTTCTTT
clone_size: once; v_call: TRBV5-6; d_call: TRBD1; j_call: TRBJ1-2; cdr3_aa: CASSWVRQGVYADYGYTF; cdr3_nt: TGTGCCAGCAGCTGGGTCCGACAGGGTGTTTATGCGGACTATGGCTACACCTTC